Included here is one TCR beta chain sequence, with context. Its antigen is unidentified. The sample originates from a study of T cell responses to AZD1222 COVID-19 vaccine. Study conclusions and caveats: Clonal diversity may have been underestimated, and the donors were mostly white British, with more females than males. Just a handful of people given AZD1222 tested seropositive at baseline. Once two AZD1222 doses were given, Spike-specific TCR breadth and depth went up.

CDR1 and CDR2 (germline): KGHSH, LQKENI. The trim removed 5 bases at V and 13 bases at J, leaving 13 bases unmatched. The CDR3 covers 14 residues. Only in-frame clones appear in the TCRdb table, and some are missing; sequencing was by immunoSEQ multiplex PCR. There are 200,000 or so clones in the sample; approximately 93% occur only once, and 1% lies in the top ten. Recipients boosted at about 4 weeks or about 12 weeks are pooled. The TCR originated in an adult who received the AZD1222 COVID-19 vaccine. The V and J genes are TRBV18 and TRBJ1-2, with 10 bases lining up with TRBD1. Sequencing used peripheral blood, obtained 28 days after the second AZD1222 dose. CDR3 in amino acids: CASSVAGTGAEVTF. The DNA for the CDR3 is TGTGCCAGCTCAGTCGCCGGGACAGGGGCCGAGGTCACCTTC.